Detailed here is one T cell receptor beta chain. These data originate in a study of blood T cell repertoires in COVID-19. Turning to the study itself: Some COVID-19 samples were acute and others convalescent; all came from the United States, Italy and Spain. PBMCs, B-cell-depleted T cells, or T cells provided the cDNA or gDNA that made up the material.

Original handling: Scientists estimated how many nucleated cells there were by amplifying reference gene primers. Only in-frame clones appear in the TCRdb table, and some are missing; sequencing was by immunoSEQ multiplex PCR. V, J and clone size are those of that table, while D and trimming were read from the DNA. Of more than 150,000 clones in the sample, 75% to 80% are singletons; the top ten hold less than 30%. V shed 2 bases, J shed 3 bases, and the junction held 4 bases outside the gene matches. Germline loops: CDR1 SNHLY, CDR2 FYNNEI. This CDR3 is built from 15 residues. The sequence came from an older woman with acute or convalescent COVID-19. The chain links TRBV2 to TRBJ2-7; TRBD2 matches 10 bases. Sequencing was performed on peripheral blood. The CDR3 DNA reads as TGTGCCAGCAGTGAATCCCTAGCGGGAGTCTACGAGCAGTACTTC. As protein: CASSESLAGVYEQYF.